A single sample is the source of the 30 T cell receptor beta chains below, sequenced in a study of blood T cell repertoires in COVID-19. Using immunoSEQ multiplex PCR, the repertoire was profiled, and TCRdb retains in-frame clones only, with some absent. The sample yields 300,000 to 350,000 clones, approximately 87% seen once. Source material: peripheral blood. The receptors originated from a woman in her 50s with COVID-19, enrolled during active disease.

The table lists this clone with a count of one. The chain carries TRBV5-4 and TRBJ2-1, with TRBD2 matching over 10 bases. V dropped 1 base and J dropped 5; count of bases not matched to a gene: 9. Germline V gives CDR1 SGHNT, CDR2 YYREEE (reference sequence). The CDR3 has 17 amino acids. For the CDR3, the DNA is TGTGCCAGCAGCTTGAATATGCTAGCGGGAGTAAACAATGAGCAGTTCTTC. Translated: CASSLNMLAGVNNEQFF.

This clone was seen only once. V is TRBV18 and J is TRBJ2-7, with 9 bases identical to TRBD2. CDR3 size: 14 residues. CDR1 and CDR2 (germline): KGHSH, LQKENI. V lost 0 bases and J lost 5; bases outside the gene matches: 2. For the CDR3, the DNA is TGTGCCAGCTCACCACCGGGACTAGCTAACGAGCAGTACTTC. It codes for CASSPPGLANEQYF.

The V and J genes are TRBV7-2 and TRBJ2-7; D might be TRBD2 (5 bases). The germline CDR1 and CDR2 sequences are SGHTA and FQGNSA. The germline V and J ends were trimmed by 2 bases and 3 bases, with 11 bases remaining between them. This CDR3 spans 14 amino acids. CDR3 in amino acids: CASSLSPSGYEQYF. In nucleotides, the CDR3 is TGTGCCAGCAGCTTATCCCCCAGCGGCTACGAGCAGTACTTC.

This chain connects TRBV27 to TRBJ2-5; D is undetermined. The germline V and J ends were trimmed by 3 bases and 2 bases, with 10 bases remaining between them. The CDR3 has 14 amino acids. Germline loops: CDR1 MNHEY, CDR2 SMNVEV (reference sequence). DNA for the CDR3: TGTGCCAGCAGTTTGAATGGCGGACAAGAGACCCAGTACTTC. It translates to CASSLNGGQETQYF.

The chain has TRBV19 and TRBJ1-1, with a weak D call TRBD1 (6 bases). V was pared by 6 bases and J by 3 bases, with 14 bases between. This CDR3 spans 14 amino acids. The germline V gene encodes CDR1 LNHDA and CDR2 SQIVND (reference sequence). The CDR3 protein is CASRRGLLDTEAFF. CDR3 nucleotide sequence: TGTGCCAGTAGAAGGGGGTTATTGGACACTGAAGCTTTCTTT.

This clone was counted a single time. The genes are TRBV4-1 and TRBJ2-7; 11 bases are shared with TRBD2. With 4 bases clipped from V and 4 bases from J, the junction kept 6 bases outside the gene matches. The CDR3 has 15 amino acids. Germline V lookup: CDR1 MGHRA, CDR2 YSYEKL. CDR3 coding DNA: TGCGCCAGCAGCCTTCGATCTAGCGGGAGGTACGAGCAGTACTTC. Translation: CASSLRSSGRYEQYF.

V gene TRBV27 combines with J gene TRBJ1-1; 7 bases are shared with TRBD1. Looked up from germline, CDR1 is MNHEY and CDR2 is SMNVEV (reference sequence). The CDR3 sequence is 16 residues long. J gave up 0 bases and V 1 base, and 5 bases lay outside the gene matches. Here the CDR3 DNA reads TGTGCCAGCAGTTTATACGGGACAGCGATGAACACTGAAGCTTTCTTT. This gives the protein CASSLYGTAMNTEAFF.

This clone was recorded once. The J gene is TRBJ2-7, the V gene TRBV15, with TRBD1 matching over 7 bases. Per germline, CDR1 LNHNV and CDR2 YYDKDF (reference sequence). V lost 1 base to trimming and J lost 5 bases; unmatched junction nucleotides: 5. The length of the CDR3 is 14 residues. The CDR3: CATSRARGLDEQYF. The CDR3 bases are TGTGCCACCAGCAGAGCCAGGGGGTTGGACGAGCAGTACTTC.

This rearrangement joins TRBV27 to TRBJ2-1, with 8 positions matching TRBD2. The germline CDR1 and CDR2 sequences are MNHEY and SMNVEV (reference sequence). This CDR3 contains 14 residues. The V gene end was trimmed by 4 bases and the J gene end by 8 bases; junction bases not matched to a gene: 7. The CDR3 nucleotides are TGTGCCAGCAGTTCGGGACTAGAGGTGTATGAGCAGTTCTTC. Translation: CASSSGLEVYEQFF.

The chain couples TRBV29-1 to TRBJ1-2, with TRBD1 matching 8 bases. CDR3 length equals 12 residues. Germline V gene sequence: CDR1 SQVTM, CDR2 ANQGSEA. Trimming cost V 5 bases and J 12 bases; bases outside gene matches: 11. Written as DNA, the CDR3 is TGCAGCGTTACGAGGACAGGGAGCCAAAACACCTTC. Translated, it gives CSVTRTGSQNTF.

This clone was observed once. The CDR3 is CASKDLGRLGGTDTQYF. CDR3 nucleotides: TGTGCCAGTAAGGATTTAGGGAGGCTTGGGGGTACAGATACGCAGTATTTT. The chain couples TRBV19 to TRBJ2-3; possible D gene TRBD2, 6 bases. The CDR3 has 17 amino acids. Trimming took 7 bases from V and 3 from J, leaving 23 bases between them. Germline lookup yields CDR1 LNHDA and CDR2 SQIVND (reference sequence).

The gene calls are TRBV5-1 and TRBJ1-1; maybe TRBD1 (6 bases). Germline V gene sequence: CDR1 SGHRS, CDR2 YFSETQ. The CDR3 runs to 14 residues. V was shortened by 1 base and J by 5 bases, with 12 bases between the two germline ends. The CDR3 DNA follows: TGCGCCAGCAGCTTGTACGGGGGGCAAACTGAAGCTTTCTTT. Its translation is CASSLYGGQTEAFF.

This clone was seen many times. The chain couples TRBV11-2 to TRBJ2-5; 11 bases map to TRBD2. Germline assignment: CDR1 SGHAT and CDR2 FQNNGV. V gave up 3 bases and J gave up 1 base; unmatched junction bases: 7. The CDR3 runs 17 residues. CDR3 protein: CASSFFTSGRSQETQYF. The DNA of the CDR3 is TGTGCCAGCAGCTTTTTTACTAGCGGGAGAAGCCAAGAGACCCAGTACTTC.

The genes are TRBV5-4 and TRBJ2-7; D may be TRBD2 (5 bases). The CDR3 has 17 residues. Germline V lookup: CDR1 SGHNT, CDR2 YYREEE (reference sequence). Trimming stripped 2 bases from V and 7 bases from J, with 25 bases between. CDR3 sequence reads: CASSFRGSTRRMGEQYF. The CDR3 DNA reads as TGTGCCAGCAGCTTTCGAGGGAGTACTCGTCGGATGGGAGAGCAGTACTTC.

This sequence joins TRBV14 and TRBJ1-4; 9 positions agree with TRBD1. Germline CDR1 is SGHDN and CDR2 is FVKESK. The CDR3 loop spans 16 amino acids. V shed 2 bases, J shed 8 bases, and the junction held 9 bases outside the gene matches. The DNA for the CDR3 is TGTGCCAGCAGCCAACAACAGGGGGCCCGGGGCGAAAAACTGTTTTTT. It yields the protein CASSQQQGARGEKLFF.

This clone appeared a few times. The V and J genes are TRBV2 and TRBJ2-7, with D possibly TRBD1 on 5 matching bases. CDR1 is SNHLY and CDR2 is FYNNEI in the germline V gene. This CDR3 is 14 amino acids long. V was trimmed by 6 bases and J by 0 bases, leaving 12 bases between them. CDR3 sequence (DNA): TGTGCCAGCAGAAGGACACCAAGCTCCTACGAGCAGTACTTC. Its translation: CASRRTPSSYEQYF.

The chain carries TRBV6-2 or TRBV6-3 and TRBJ1-2; D might be TRBD1 (6 bases). Per the germline V gene, CDR1 is MNHEY and CDR2 is SVGEGT. V lost 3 bases to trimming and J lost 2 bases, with 10 bases between them. CDR3 length equals 14 residues. The CDR3 here is CASSYYRANYGYTF. The CDR3 DNA reads TGTGCCAGCAGTTATTACAGGGCCAACTATGGCTACACCTTC.

The V and J genes are TRBV5-1 and TRBJ2-3; 7 positions agree with TRBD1. J lost 3 bases, V lost 4 bases, and 8 bases had no gene match. Germline CDR1 SGHRS, CDR2 YFSETQ. The CDR3 runs to 15 residues. The CDR3 DNA reads as TGCGCCAGCAGCCCCCGGACAGGCTCGACAGATACGCAGTATTTT. Its translation: CASSPRTGSTDTQYF.

The rearrangement links TRBV16 to TRBJ2-2; possibly TRBD2 for D (6 bases). Germline-derived CDR1 and CDR2 are KGHSY and FQNENV. This CDR3 region has 14 residues. V was clipped by 4 bases and J by 7 bases, with 13 bases between them. This CDR3 reads CASSPNAGLGELFF. The CDR3 DNA is TGTGCCAGCAGCCCTAATGCGGGGCTCGGGGAGCTGTTTTTT.

The chain couples TRBV6-5 to TRBJ1-2, with TRBD1 matching 9 bases. V lost 6 bases, J lost 4 bases, and 9 bases stayed unmatched. The CDR3 extends over 15 amino acids. Germline V gene sequence: CDR1 MNHEY, CDR2 SVGAGI. The CDR3, as DNA: TGTGCCAGCAGCTCCGGGACAGGGATCGTCTATGGCTACACCTTC. It codes for CASSSGTGIVYGYTF.

The count of this clone is one. This specimen includes other DNA sequences encoding the same CDR3. The chain has TRBV5-1 and TRBJ1-5; D is possibly TRBD1 (5 bases). Per germline, CDR1 SGHRS and CDR2 YFSETQ. The length of the CDR3 is 15 residues. Between the trimmed V and J ends, which lost 0 bases and 1 base, there was a span of 8 bases. CDR3: CASSLDGGSNQPQHF. CDR3 nucleotides: TGCGCCAGCAGCTTGGACGGGGGGAGCAATCAGCCCCAGCATTTT.

The chain links TRBV2 to TRBJ1-1; TRBD1 matches at 9 bases. There are 15 residues in the CDR3. J gave up 2 bases and V 6 bases, and 7 bases lay outside the gene matches. Germline-derived CDR1 and CDR2 are SNHLY and FYNNEI. The CDR3 protein is CASRAVQGANTEAFF. DNA for the CDR3: TGTGCCAGCAGGGCAGTACAGGGGGCTAACACTGAAGCTTTCTTT. The whole variable domain, filled in from reference TRBV2 and TRBJ1-1, reads EPEVTQTPSHQVTQMGQEVILRCVPISNHLYFYWYRQILGQKVEFLVSFYNNEISEKSEIFDDQFSVERPDGSNFTLKIRSTKLEDSAMYFCASRAVQGANTEAFFGQGTRLTVV.

The chain is built from TRBV4-1 and TRBJ1-6, with D maybe TRBD1 (5 bases). This CDR3 is 15 amino acids long. Per the germline V gene, CDR1 is MGHRA and CDR2 is YSYEKL. V was trimmed by 0 bases and J by 9 bases, leaving 12 bases between them. The CDR3 spells CASSQDYQGLSPLHF. The CDR3 DNA is TGCGCCAGCAGCCAAGATTACCAGGGACTTTCACCCCTCCACTTT.

This chain connects TRBV30 to TRBJ1-5; TRBD1 is a possible D gene (5 bases). Germline CDR1 and CDR2: GTSNPN and SVGIG (reference sequence). The V and J ends lost 1 base and 0 bases respectively, with 13 bases between them. There are 16 residues in the CDR3. As DNA, the CDR3 is TGTGCCTGGAGTGACGACAGCCTCCATAGCAATCAGCCCCAGCATTTT. It codes for CAWSDDSLHSNQPQHF. The full variable domain, rest sourced from reference TRBV30 and TRBJ1-5, is SQTIHQWPATLVQPVGSPLSLECTVEGTSNPNLYWYRQAAGRGLQLLFYSVGIGQISSEVPQNLSASRPQDRQFILSSKKLLLSDSGFYLCAWSDDSLHSNQPQHFGDGTRLSIL.

The V call is TRBV6-5, the J call TRBJ2-6; D gene ambiguous. The CDR3 has 15 residues. Germline lookup yields CDR1 MNHEY and CDR2 SVGAGI. V shed 6 bases and J shed 7 bases, with 16 bases lying between them. DNA of the CDR3: TGTGCCAGCAGCCTGACACCGAATTTAGCCAACGTCCTGACTTTC. Its protein is CASSLTPNLANVLTF.

This clone has just one count. Within the sample, other DNA sequences also encode this same CDR3. The chain uses TRBV27 and TRBJ2-6; D is undetermined. Germline lookup yields CDR1 MNHEY and CDR2 SMNVEV (reference sequence). This CDR3 spans 14 amino acids. Trimming stripped 4 bases from V and 0 bases from J, with 4 bases between. The CDR3 coding sequence is TGTGCCAGCAGTTCCCTCTCTGGGGCCAACGTCCTGACTTTC. Encoded protein: CASSSLSGANVLTF.

The chain carries TRBV18 and TRBJ2-7, with 8 bases identical to TRBD1. CDR3 length: 16 amino acids. Germline V gene data show CDR1 as KGHSH and CDR2 as LQKENI. Trimming at V came to 2 bases and at J to 4 bases, leaving 10 bases not matched to a gene. CDR3 coding DNA: TGTGCCAGCTCACCATCGTTAGGGACAGGTGTATACGAGCAGTACTTC. It is translated as CASSPSLGTGVYEQYF.

This clone was seen only a few times. J is TRBJ1-5 and V is TRBV2, with D tentatively TRBD1 (5 bases). Trimming took 4 bases from V and 7 from J, leaving 11 bases between them. The CDR3 contains 13 residues. Germline V gives CDR1 SNHLY, CDR2 FYNNEI. The CDR3 region is CASSVAGWQPQHF. Here the CDR3 DNA reads TGTGCCAGCAGTGTGGCAGGGTGGCAGCCCCAGCATTTT.

The chain couples TRBV4-3 to TRBJ1-1; TRBD1 matches 7 bases. The germline gives CDR1 LGHNA, CDR2 YSLEER. Losses at the gene ends were 1 base for V and 4 bases for J; bases not matched to a gene: 9. The CDR3 length is 16 residues. In DNA form, the CDR3 reads TGCGCCAGCAGCCAAGTATATTCACAGGGGCCCACTGAAGCTTTCTTT. It is translated as CASSQVYSQGPTEAFF.

The chain uses TRBV3-1 (or the pseudogene TRBV3-2) and TRBJ2-5, with D possibly TRBD2 on 5 matching bases. This CDR3 has 12 residues. V was cut by 1 base and J by 14 bases, with 14 bases left in between. CDR1 is LGHDT and CDR2 is YNNKEL in the germline V gene (reference sequence). CDR3 sequence reads: CASSQGDYREYF. CDR3 DNA sequence: TGTGCCAGCAGCCAAGGCGACTACCGAGAATACTTC.